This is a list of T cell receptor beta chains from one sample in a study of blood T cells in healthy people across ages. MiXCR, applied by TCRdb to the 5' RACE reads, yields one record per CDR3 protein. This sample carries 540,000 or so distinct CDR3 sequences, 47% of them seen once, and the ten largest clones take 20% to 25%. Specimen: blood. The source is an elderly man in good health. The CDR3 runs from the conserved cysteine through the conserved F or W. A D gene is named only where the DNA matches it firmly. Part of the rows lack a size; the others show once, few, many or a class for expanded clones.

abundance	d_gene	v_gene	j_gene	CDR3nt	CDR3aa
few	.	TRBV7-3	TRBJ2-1	TGTGCCAGCAGCTTAACCGGGGTGCGGAATGAGCAGTTCTTC	CASSLTGVRNEQFF
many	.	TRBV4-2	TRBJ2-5	TGTGCCAGCAGCCTGGGAAGGGGAGAGACCCAGTACTTC	CASSLGRGETQYF
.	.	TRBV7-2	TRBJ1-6	TGTGCCAGCAGCTTAGAGGGGGGCTCCTATAATTCACCCCTCCACTTT	CASSLEGGSYNSPLHF
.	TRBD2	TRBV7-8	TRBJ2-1	TGTGCCAGCAGAATAGCGGGAGGGCCAGGATCCTACAATGGGCAGTTCTTC	CASRIAGGPGSYNGQFF
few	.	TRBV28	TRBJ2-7	TGTGCCAGCAGTTTCCGCCTGATCGCCTACGAGCAGTACTTC	CASSFRLIAYEQYF
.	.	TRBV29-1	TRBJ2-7	TGCAGCGCTATGTACAATGAGCAGTACTTC	CSAMYNEQYF
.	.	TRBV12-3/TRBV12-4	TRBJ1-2	TGTGCCAGCAGTCCCTCGGCGGGACGTATTTATGGCTACACCTTC	CASSPSAGRIYGYTF
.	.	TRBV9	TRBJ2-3	TGTGCCAGCAGCGTAGATAACCGATGGGATACGCAGTATTTT	CASSVDNRWDTQYF
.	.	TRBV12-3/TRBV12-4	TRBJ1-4	TGTGCCAGCAGTCCAGGGATCGGGGAAAAACTGTTTTTT	CASSPGIGEKLFF
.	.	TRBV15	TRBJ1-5	TGTGCCACCAGCTGGAGCCCCGACGGGAAGCCCCAGCATTTT	CATSWSPDGKPQHF
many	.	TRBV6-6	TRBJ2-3	TGTGCCAGCAGTCCCGGGGGAAGAACCCCCAGCACAGATACGCAGTATTTT	CASSPGGRTPSTDTQYF